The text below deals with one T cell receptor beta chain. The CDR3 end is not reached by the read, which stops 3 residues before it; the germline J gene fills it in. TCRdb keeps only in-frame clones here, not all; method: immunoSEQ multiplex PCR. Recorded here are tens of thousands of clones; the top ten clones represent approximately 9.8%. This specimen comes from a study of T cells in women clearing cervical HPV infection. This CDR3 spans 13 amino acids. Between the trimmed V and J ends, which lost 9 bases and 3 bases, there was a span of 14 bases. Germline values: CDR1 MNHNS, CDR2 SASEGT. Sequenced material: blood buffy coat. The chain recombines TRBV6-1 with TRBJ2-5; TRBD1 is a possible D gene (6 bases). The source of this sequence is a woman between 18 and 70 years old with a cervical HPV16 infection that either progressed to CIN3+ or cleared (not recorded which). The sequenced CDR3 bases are TGTGCCAGTAGGGAACAGGGCAAAGAGACC. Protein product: CASREQGKET. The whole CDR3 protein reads CASREQGKETQYF.